This T cell receptor (beta chain) appears in the sequencing data of a study of shared clonotypes between healthy human individuals. Study outcomes and limitations: It was the non-shared clonotypes that had lower generation probabilities than clonotypes shared by all four donors.

Concerning this clone itself: As yet, its antigen is unknown.

The CDR3 is 13 amino acids. V was shortened by 7 bases and J by 3 bases, with 9 bases between the two germline ends. Germline loops: CDR1 MNHNS, CDR2 SASEGT. This table comes from immunoSEQ multiplex PCR, and its TCRdb copy is limited to in-frame clones, with some not included. The sample yields around 1.1 million clones, more than 75% seen once. The TCR originated in a man between 18 and 29 years old in good health. Some clones in this sample may be carry-over from other donors' samples. The sequencing sample was made of memory CD4+ T cells from PBMCs. Subset specified: CD45RA-negative fraction. V is TRBV6-1 and J is TRBJ2-2; D is possibly TRBD2 (5 bases). The CDR3 DNA sequence: TGTGCCAGCACCAACGGGGACACCGGGGAGCTGTTTTTT. This translates into CASTNGDTGELFF.